The 19 T cell receptor beta chains below were found in one sample sequenced in a study of blood T cell repertoires in COVID-19. Here immunoSEQ multiplex PCR was the method, and the copy in TCRdb shows in-frame clones only, minus some. The table has roughly 300,000 clones, approximately 88% seen once; the top ten hold roughly 6.7%. Sequencing used peripheral blood. These receptors were taken from a man aged 18 to 29 who had recovered from COVID-19.

The V call is TRBV19, the J call TRBJ2-2, with D tentatively TRBD1 (5 bases). Germline V gene data show CDR1 as LNHDA and CDR2 as SQIVND (reference sequence). V lost 9 bases and J 3 bases, leaving 14 bases between the germline ends. The CDR3 consists of 14 residues. The chain's CDR3 is CASRYDSYTGELFF. The CDR3 nucleotides read TGTGCCAGCAGATATGACAGCTACACCGGGGAGCTGTTTTTT.

The V call is TRBV11-3, the J call TRBJ1-1; 10 nucleotides agree with TRBD1. CDR1 SGHNT and CDR2 YENEEA come from the germline V gene. The CDR3 spans 14 residues. With V trimmed by 5 bases and J by 6 bases, 6 bases remained unmatched. As DNA, the CDR3 is TGTGCCAGCAGCCAGGGACAGGGGAATTCTGAAGCTTTCTTT. Translation: CASSQGQGNSEAFF. The full variable domain, its missing parts supplied by reference TRBV11-3 and TRBJ1-1, is EAGVVQSPRYKIIEKKQPVAFWCNPISGHNTLYWYLQNLGQGPELLIRYENEEAVDDSQLPKDRFSAERLKGVDSTLKIQPAELGDSAVYLCASSQGQGNSEAFFGQGTRLTVV.

This rearrangement joins TRBV25-1 to TRBJ1-1; maybe TRBD1 (5 bases). Trimming cost V 1 base and J 11 bases, with 11 bases left between them. The length of the CDR3 is 12 residues. Germline V gene lookup returns CDR1 MGHDK and CDR2 SYGVNS. This CDR3 reads CASSEWRGGAFF. The DNA for the CDR3 is TGTGCCAGCAGTGAATGGCGGGGGGGTGCTTTCTTT.

The rearrangement links TRBV6-1 to TRBJ1-1; D gene uncertain. CDR3 length equals 13 residues. V shed 2 bases and J shed 4 bases, with 8 bases lying between them. Germline V gene lookup returns CDR1 MNHNS and CDR2 SASEGT. The CDR3 nucleotides are TGTGCCAGCAGTGAAAGGGAGGGCACTGAAGCTTTCTTT. Its translation is CASSEREGTEAFF.

The V call is TRBV12-3 or TRBV12-4, the J call TRBJ2-7, with D uncertain. V was clipped by 6 bases and J by 3 bases, with 6 bases between them. This CDR3 comprises 11 residues. The CDR3 loop reads CASRAVYEQYF. DNA for the CDR3: TGTGCCAGCAGGGCCGTCTACGAGCAGTACTTC.

The V gene is TRBV19, the J gene TRBJ1-5, with 8 bases that match TRBD1. The CDR3 is 15 amino acids. V dropped 5 bases and J dropped 4; count of bases not matched to a gene: 7. Germline values: CDR1 LNHDA, CDR2 SQIVND (reference sequence). CDR3 amino acids: CASSPDRGFNQPQHF. The CDR3 coding sequence is TGTGCCAGTAGTCCTGACAGGGGCTTTAATCAGCCCCAGCATTTT.

V is TRBV18 and J is TRBJ2-2; D may be TRBD1 (5 bases). This CDR3 contains 15 residues. Trimming stripped 3 bases from V and 3 bases from J, with 11 bases between. Looked up from germline, CDR1 is KGHSH and CDR2 is LQKENI. The DNA of the CDR3 is TGTGCCAGCTCACCGCAACAGGCTGACACCGGGGAGCTGTTTTTT. Residues: CASSPQQADTGELFF.

V and J are TRBV6-2 or TRBV6-3 and TRBJ2-1; 7 bases map to TRBD1. This CDR3 region has 14 residues. The V and J ends lost 6 bases and 6 bases, in that order; junction bases with no gene match: 8. Germline V gene sequence: CDR1 MNHEY, CDR2 SVGEGT. In nucleotides, the CDR3 is TGTGCCAGCAGCCTTTACGCAGGGGGCAATGAGCAGTTCTTC. Translating it yields CASSLYAGGNEQFF.

The rearrangement uses TRBV19 and TRBJ2-5; TRBD1 aligns across 7 bases. Germline trimming cut 5 bases from V and 5 bases from J; bases unmatched to any gene: 5. The CDR3 sequence is 13 residues long. Germline V gives CDR1 LNHDA, CDR2 SQIVND (reference sequence). DNA of the CDR3: TGTGCCAGTAGTTTAGGGGGCTACGAGACCCAGTACTTC. The encoded protein is CASSLGGYETQYF.

V is TRBV11-2 and J is TRBJ2-2, with 9 bases that match TRBD1. Germline CDR1 reads SGHAT; CDR2 reads FQNNGV. The trim removed 2 bases at V and 3 bases at J, leaving 7 bases unmatched. The CDR3 spans 17 residues. DNA of the CDR3: TGTGCCAGCAGCTTACTACAGGGGGCAGGCGACACCGGGGAGCTGTTTTTT. It yields the protein CASSLLQGAGDTGELFF. The full variable domain, its missing parts supplied by reference TRBV11-2 and TRBJ2-2, is EAGVAQSPRYKIIEKRQSVAFWCNPISGHATLYWYQQILGQGPKLLIQFQNNGVVDDSQLPKDRFSAERLKGVDSTLKIQPAKLEDSAVYLCASSLLQGAGDTGELFFGEGSRLTVL.

V and J are TRBV19 and TRBJ2-2; 8 bases are shared with TRBD1. Germline V CDR1 and CDR2: LNHDA, SQIVND (reference sequence). This CDR3 comprises 15 residues. After removal of 5 bases from V and 7 bases from J, the junction contained 9 bases not matched to a gene. CDR3 loop: CASSLDRGGGGELFF. CDR3 bases: TGTGCCAGTAGTCTCGACAGGGGAGGTGGCGGGGAGCTGTTTTTT. Full variable domain (remainder filled in from reference TRBV19 and TRBJ2-2): DGGITQSPKYLFRKEGQNVTLSCEQNLNHDAMYWYRQDPGQGLRLIYYSQIVNDFQKGDIAEGYSVSREKKESFPLTVTSAQKNPTAFYLCASSLDRGGGGELFFGEGSRLTVL.

There are a few counts of this clone. The V and J genes are TRBV30 and TRBJ1-2; D might be TRBD1 (5 bases). Germline-derived CDR1 and CDR2 are GTSNPN and SVGIG (reference sequence). With 0 bases removed from V and 4 bases from J, the gap between germline ends came to 15 bases. The CDR3 length is 15 residues. The CDR3 spells CAWSVPGYYTYGYTF. CDR3 coding DNA: TGTGCCTGGAGTGTTCCAGGGTACTACACCTATGGCTACACCTTC. Together with reference TRBV30 and TRBJ1-2, the CDR3 gives the full variable domain: SQTIHQWPATLVQPVGSPLSLECTVEGTSNPNLYWYRQAAGRGLQLLFYSVGIGQISSEVPQNLSASRPQDRQFILSSKKLLLSDSGFYLCAWSVPGYYTYGYTFGSGTRLTVV.

This clone was detected only a few times. The rearrangement uses TRBV11-2 and TRBJ2-1; TRBD1 matches at 12 bases. V shed 5 bases, J shed 6 bases, and the junction held 5 bases outside the gene matches. The CDR3 loop spans 15 amino acids. CDR1 and CDR2 (germline): SGHAT, FQNNGV. The CDR3 sequence: CASSPGTGGSNEQFF. The CDR3 DNA follows: TGTGCCAGCAGCCCCGGGACAGGGGGCTCCAATGAGCAGTTCTTC.

J is TRBJ2-1 and V is TRBV9, with 8 positions matching TRBD1. The V and J ends lost 0 bases and 8 bases, in that order; junction bases with no gene match: 13. The CDR3 has 17 residues. Germline loops: CDR1 SGDLS, CDR2 YYNGEE. Here the CDR3 DNA reads TGTGCCAGCAGCGTAGGGTCCGGGGACAGGTTAGGGGATGAGCAGTTCTTC. It yields the protein CASSVGSGDRLGDEQFF.

V usage is TRBV7-2 and J usage is TRBJ2-7, with D perhaps matching TRBD2 (6 bases). This CDR3 spans 14 amino acids. The germline V gene has CDR1 SGHTA and CDR2 FQGNSA. With 5 bases removed from V and 4 bases from J, the gap between germline ends came to 15 bases. CDR3 in amino acids: CASSTPTGGYEQYF. DNA of the CDR3: TGTGCCAGCAGCACCCCTACCGGGGGTTACGAGCAGTACTTC.

The rearrangement joins TRBV4-1 to TRBJ2-7; D is perhaps TRBD1 (5 bases). The CDR3 spans 14 residues. Trimming took 1 base from V and 1 from J, leaving 8 bases between them. In germline, CDR1 is MGHRA, CDR2 YSYEKL. For the CDR3, the DNA is TGCGCCAGCAGCCAAGGGGCAGGGTCCTACGAGCAGTACTTC. Protein product: CASSQGAGSYEQYF.

V is TRBV19 and J is TRBJ2-5, with a tentative D call TRBD2 (6 bases). The CDR3 has 16 residues. CDR1 LNHDA and CDR2 SQIVND come from the germline V gene (reference sequence). V shed 3 bases and J shed 1 base, with 15 bases lying between them. The CDR3 sequence is CASSMTSGVRQETQYF. In nucleotides, the CDR3 is TGTGCCAGTAGTATGACTTCGGGAGTTCGCCAAGAGACCCAGTACTTC.

This clone was found once. One end of the junction is discordant with germline, which a read error may explain. The J gene is TRBJ2-1, the V gene TRBV7-2, with 11 positions matching TRBD2. This CDR3 is 14 amino acids long. CDR1 is SGHTA, CDR2 FQGNSA, per germline. The DNA of the CDR3 is TGTGCCAGCAGCGTAGCGGGAGGGCCCAATGAGCAGTTCTTC. Translated: CASSVAGGPNEQFF.

This rearrangement joins TRBV11-3 to TRBJ2-1, with D perhaps TRBD2 (5 bases). Germline V lookup: CDR1 SGHNT, CDR2 YENEEA. This CDR3 is built from 12 residues. Trimming removed 0 bases from V and 8 bases from J, with 5 bases in between. This chain's CDR3 is CASSLELDEQFF. As DNA, the CDR3 is TGTGCCAGCAGCTTAGAACTAGATGAGCAGTTCTTC.